This TCR beta chain derives from a study of TIL therapy for anti-PD-1-resistant metastatic lung cancer (dated by TCRdb to about 2021). Background on the whole study: Before any PD-1/PD-L1 blockade was given, tumors were harvested, nivolumab was then administered, and patients who progressed went on to receive lymphodepletion, an infusion of expanded TIL, and IL-2. T cell receptor beta sequencing of tumor and peripheral blood served to follow clonotypes across the tumor, the expanded TIL product, and serial blood samples. Across the cohort, whole-exome sequencing showed a median non-synonymous tumor mutation burden of roughly 1.5 mutations per megabase. Among the enrolled patients, the median age was nearly 55 years (range roughly 38-80), and the median tumor PD-L1 proportion score was about 6%. The cohort was predominantly lung adenocarcinoma, with four EGFR-mutant and two ALK-rearranged tumors, and half of patients were current or former smokers. Findings and caveats that apply to the study as a whole: Clonotypes from the infused TIL partially replaced the baseline peripheral repertoire and then declined over months, and persistence showed no apparent association with response. The cohort was highly selected, with more treatment-naive, never-smoker and oncogene-addicted patients than typical, limiting generalizability. The study protocol defined all tumor marker inferences as exploratory.

Points on this clone: The antigen this receptor binds is unknown. No much larger clone is present one base from it, and per-base qualities are unavailable.

Interpreted using the paper, the time point label stands for: pre-treatment sample, taken before nivolumab and TIL therapy. Adults with stage 4 NSCLC were enrolled in a dual-center phase I trial from 2017 to January 2020. The samples were drawn from an open-label, single-arm phase I trial testing tumor-infiltrating lymphocyte therapy combined with nivolumab in advanced non-small cell lung cancer. Mononuclear cells from blood collected in EDTA tubes were isolated on a Ficoll gradient and snap-frozen as pellets, and DNA was then extracted using a Qiagen mini-prep kit. TCR beta CDR3 regions were amplified from genomic DNA by bias-controlled multiplex PCR with the immunoSEQ v3 hsTCRB kit. The TCR libraries were sequenced on an Illumina NextSeq 500 to about 1.8 million read pairs for survey level or about 4.5-6.5 million read pairs for deep level. Per the authors' processing: V, D and J genes were assigned, non-productive sequences were removed, and clonality was reported by immunoSEQ Analyzer software. Repertoires were compared using productive Simpson clonality and Morisita overlap index of productive TRB rearrangements between infused TIL and blood. For each clone in blood, the absolute clonotype count was estimated by multiplying the lymphocyte count by the CD3+ fraction and by the clone's productive frequency. TCRdb limited this immuneACCESS table to in-frame rearrangements with V and J called. A share of clones is missing; checked studies link under half to unresolved V genes, and the rest is unexplained. That table supplies the V and J calls and clone size; D and trimming were determined from the DNA. Recorded for this sample are 45,000 to 75,000 clones; under 75% of them occurred a single time. The top ten constitute over 6.5% of the sample.

CDR1 and CDR2 (MGHRA, YSYEKL) derive from the germline V gene. The CDR3 holds 12 amino acids from the cysteine to the phenylalanine. The CDR3 DNA has 36 bases and is translated from base 1. The trim is 0 bases for V and 10 bases for J, with a gap of 10 bases between the germline ends. The sequence was obtained from a person aged 25-79 years with non-small cell lung cancer. The V and J genes are TRBV4-1 and TRBJ2-7; the D gene identity is not certain. The sample in question was blood, obtained at baseline. Here is the DNA: TGCGCCAGCAGCCAAGATGGCAGACCACAGTACTTC. This sequence encodes CASSQDGRPQYF.